The 11 T cell receptor beta chains below all came from one sample that was sequenced in a study of CD8 T cells in Susac syndrome. cDNA came from approximately 0.5 to 1 ug RNA primed by random hexamers. TCRdb reprocessed the immunoSEQ multiplex PCR reads via MiXCR and lists one record per CDR3 protein. Of about 100,000 distinct CDR3 sequences in the sample, 95% were seen once. Sample: CD8+ T cells from PBMCs. The receptors were gathered from a human donor with Susac syndrome.

This clonotype was observed a single time. The V call is TRBV20-1, the J call TRBJ2-5, with D possibly matching TRBD1 (5 bases). Germline CDR1 is DFQATT and CDR2 is SNEGSKA (reference sequence). This CDR3 is 14 amino acids long. The V gene lost 6 bases and the J gene lost 4 bases, with 18 bases spanning the gap. The CDR3 bases are TGCAGTGCCGGCGGACAAGGCCGAGGAGAGACCCAGTACTTC. The encoded protein is CSAGGQGRGETQYF.

The chain uses TRBV2 and TRBJ2-2; D might be TRBD2 (5 bases). V was trimmed by 10 bases and J by 4 bases, leaving 13 bases between them. Germline lookup yields CDR1 SNHLY and CDR2 FYNNEI. The CDR3 spans 13 residues. The CDR3, as DNA: TGTGCCAACCAGAGGGTCAGCACCGGGGAGCTGTTTTTT. It translates to CANQRVSTGELFF.

The chain is built from TRBV7-8 and TRBJ1-6, with TRBD1 matching 9 bases. There are 17 residues in the CDR3. V was clipped by 5 bases and J by 3 bases; unmatched bases: 8. Germline values: CDR1 SGHVS, CDR2 FQNEAQ. CDR3 in DNA: TGTGCCAGCAGCCCTCGGACAGGGGACTTCTATAATTCACCCCTCCACTTT. It is translated as CASSPRTGDFYNSPLHF.

The table lists this clonotype with a count of one. This chain connects TRBV4-1 to TRBJ2-5; 7 bases are shared with TRBD2. This CDR3 contains 15 residues. With 1 base clipped from V and 7 bases from J, the junction kept 9 bases outside the gene matches. Germline assignment: CDR1 MGHRA and CDR2 YSYEKL. The CDR3 loop reads CASSQAGEGRGTQYF. The CDR3, as DNA: TGCGCCAGCAGCCAAGCTGGGGAGGGAAGAGGGACCCAGTACTTC.

The chain carries TRBV20-1 and TRBJ1-5; a possible D gene is TRBD1 (5 bases). Germline V CDR1 and CDR2: DFQATT, SNEGSKA (reference sequence). The CDR3 loop spans 16 amino acids. Trimming stripped 7 bases from V and 4 bases from J, with 23 bases between. CDR3 sequence (DNA): TGCAGTGTGAGGCAACGGGCGAGGGGTGTTAATCAGCCCCAGCATTTT. Translation gives CSVRQRARGVNQPQHF.

This clonotype appeared a single time. The J gene is TRBJ2-6, the V gene TRBV9, with a tentative D call TRBD1 (8 bases). This CDR3 has 17 amino acids. Germline-derived CDR1 and CDR2 are SGDLS and YYNGEE. V was trimmed by 5 bases and J by 3 bases, leaving 18 bases between them. The CDR3 region is CASRPGRTGLGANVLTF. The CDR3 bases are TGTGCCAGCAGGCCCGGGAGGACAGGGCTTGGGGCCAACGTCCTGACTTTC. Using reference TRBV9 and TRBJ2-6 for the parts outside the CDR3, the full variable domain is DSGVTQTPKHLITATGQRVTLRCSPRSGDLSVYWYQQSLDQGLQFLIQYYNGEERAKGNILERFSAQQFPDLHSELNLSSLELGDSALYFCASRPGRTGLGANVLTFGAGSRLTVL.

V usage is TRBV20-1 and J usage is TRBJ2-5; 11 nucleotides line up with TRBD2. The ends lost 0 bases at V and 2 bases at J; junction bases unmatched: 5. CDR1 is DFQATT and CDR2 is SNEGSKA in the germline V gene (reference sequence). The CDR3 length is 16 residues. The CDR3 region is CSARDLTSGDQETQYF. The DNA of the CDR3 is TGCAGTGCTAGAGATCTGACTAGCGGGGATCAAGAGACCCAGTACTTC.

The rearrangement links TRBV7-8 to TRBJ2-1, with TRBD1 matching 9 bases. The CDR3 is 15 amino acids. Germline CDR1 reads SGHVS; CDR2 reads FQNEAQ. Unmatched junction bases numbered 4, after V lost 3 bases and J lost 4 bases. The chain's CDR3 is CASSLGQGSYNEQFF. The CDR3 DNA reads as TGTGCCAGCAGCTTGGGACAGGGCTCATACAATGAGCAGTTCTTC.

The rearrangement links TRBV21-1 to TRBJ1-4; the table assigns TRBD1, which was not confirmed against the DNA. TRBV21-1 is reported as a pseudogene. This CDR3 is built from 15 residues. The CDR3 DNA reads TGTGCCAGCAGGATGCCGGGACCGAGCACTGAAAAACTGTTTTTT. Translated, it gives CASRMPGPSTEKLFF.

A note on this clonotype: The junction does not match germline at one end; this may be a read error. The chain has TRBV20-1 and TRBJ1-2; maybe TRBD1 (5 bases). Germline values: CDR1 DFQATT, CDR2 SNEGSKA (reference sequence). The CDR3 length is 12 residues. CDR3 sequence reads: CSAGTSNYGYTF. CDR3 coding DNA: TGCAGTGCTGGGACCTCTAATTATGGCTACACCTTC.

J is TRBJ2-6 and V is TRBV7-2; D assignment may be TRBD1 or TRBD2 (5 bases each). Trimming stripped 6 bases from V and 4 bases from J, with 13 bases between. This CDR3 spans 15 amino acids. The germline gives CDR1 SGHTA, CDR2 FQGNSA. The CDR3 DNA reads as TGTGCCAGCAGGCCTGAAAGGGACGGGGCCAACGTCCTGACTTTC. It codes for CASRPERDGANVLTF. The variable domain in full, with the rest retrieved from reference TRBV7-2 and TRBJ2-6, is GAGVSQSPSNKVTEKGKDVELRCDPISGHTALYWYRQSLGQGLEFLIYFQGNSAPDKSGLPSDRFSAERTGGSVSTLTIQRTQQEDSAVYLCASRPERDGANVLTFGAGSRLTVL.